These 5 T cell receptor beta chains were sequenced from one sample in a study of Graves' ophthalmopathy and Graves' hyperthyroidism. CDR3 regions of TCR beta were amplified from RNA transcripts. RT-PCR was first run with HTBI primers, then multiplex PCR in a second round. TCRdb itself ran the multiplex PCR reads through MiXCR, one entry per CDR3 protein. The sample lists almost 750,000 distinct CDR3 sequences, 40% occurring once. Sequencing input: peripheral blood. The receptors come from an adult man with Graves' ophthalmopathy.

This clonotype was seen repeatedly, ten times or more. The rearrangement uses TRBV7-9 and TRBJ2-6; D is possibly TRBD1 or TRBD2 (5 bases each). In germline, CDR1 is SEHNR, CDR2 FQNEAQ (reference sequence). The V gene lost 3 bases and the J gene lost 0 bases, with 12 bases spanning the gap. This CDR3 region has 17 residues. The CDR3 loop reads CASSFGRESSGANVLTF. CDR3 bases: TGTGCCAGCAGCTTTGGCAGGGAGAGCTCTGGGGCCAACGTCCTGACTTTC.

The chain links TRBV29-1 to TRBJ2-7; TRBD1 is a possible D gene (6 bases). Per the germline V gene, CDR1 is SQVTM and CDR2 is ANQGSEA. Trimming removed 8 bases at V and 4 bases at J, with 18 bases between. This CDR3 region has 13 residues. CDR3 in DNA: TGCAGCCATGCCGGGACAACCATGTACGAGCAGTACTTC. Translated: CSHAGTTMYEQYF.

The V call is TRBV15, the J call TRBJ2-7, with a tentative D call TRBD1 (5 bases). Deletions cut 1 base from V and 6 bases from J, with 13 bases between. CDR1 and CDR2 from the germline V gene are LNHNV and YYDKDF (reference sequence). This CDR3 region has 14 residues. CDR3: CATSRGGQGSEQYF. Written as DNA, the CDR3 is TGTGCCACCAGCAGAGGTGGGCAGGGTAGCGAGCAGTACTTC.

This clonotype was detected ten times or more. For the CDR3, the DNA is TGCAGCGTTGAACTTGGTCCTGGAAACACCATATATTTT. As protein: CSVELGPGNTIYF. The rearrangement links TRBV29-1 to TRBJ1-3; no definite D call. The CDR3 spans 13 residues. CDR1 is SQVTM and CDR2 is ANQGSEA in the germline V gene. Trimming cost V 2 bases and J 2 bases, with 7 bases left between them.

The rearrangement uses TRBV6-5 and TRBJ1-2; maybe TRBD1 (6 bases). The ends were cut back, 4 bases at V and 0 bases at J, with 12 bases in the middle. The CDR3 contains 15 residues. Germline V gene sequence: CDR1 MNHEY, CDR2 SVGAGI. The CDR3: CASSSPGHSNYGYTF. CDR3 sequence (DNA): TGTGCCAGCAGTTCCCCGGGACACTCTAACTATGGCTACACCTTC.